This TCR beta chain stems from a study of T cell clones after liver transplantation. This clone appeared a few times. The CDR3 has 12 residues. V was shortened by 4 bases and J by 3 bases, with 4 bases between the two germline ends. Germline CDR1 and CDR2: SGDLS and YYNGEE. Libraries were prepared by immunoSEQ multiplex PCR; TCRdb keeps only in-frame clonotypes and omits some of them. The repertoire holds 20,000 to 30,000 clones, around two thirds seen once, with about 2.6% in the top ten. The material was CD4+ T cells from blood, obtained before liver transplant. This TCR derives from a human donor who received a liver transplant. This chain links TRBV9 with TRBJ2-2, with D hard to call. CDR3 protein: CASSRYTGELFF. The DNA for the CDR3 is TGTGCCAGCAGCCGGTACACCGGGGAGCTGTTTTTT.